This passage covers 16 T cell receptor beta chains from one sample sequenced in a study of blood T cell repertoires in COVID-19. Generated by immunoSEQ multiplex PCR, the TCRdb table keeps only in-frame clones and is missing some. The table shows about 350,000 clones, with about 90% occurring only once. The sequencing input was PBMCs or T cells enriched from blood (not recorded which). These TCRs come from a woman aged 25-40 years who had been exposed to COVID-19.

This chain connects TRBV7-9 to TRBJ1-2; no firm D call. Trimming pared 8 bases from V and 8 bases from J, leaving 9 bases between. The CDR3 loop spans 10 amino acids. Germline V CDR1 and CDR2: SEHNR, FQNEAQ (reference sequence). As DNA, the CDR3 is TGTGCCAGCCTAGGGAGGGGCTACACCTTC. This gives the protein CASLGRGYTF.

The J gene is TRBJ1-3, the V gene TRBV28; no clear D gene. Germline assignment: CDR1 MDHEN and CDR2 SYDVKM. This CDR3 is built from 14 residues. V dropped 6 bases and J dropped 2 bases, with 11 bases sitting between them. As DNA, the CDR3 is TGTGCCAGCAGCCCCGGGTCCGCTGGAAACACCATATATTTT. Its translation is CASSPGSAGNTIYF.

V usage is TRBV10-3 and J usage is TRBJ1-1, with TRBD1 matching 9 bases. The CDR3 is 17 amino acids. V lost 3 bases, J lost 2 bases, and 10 bases stayed unmatched. Germline-derived CDR1 and CDR2 are ENHRY and SYGVKD. The CDR3 nucleotides read TGTGCCATCAGTGAATACCTCTGGGGACAGGGAAACACTGAAGCTTTCTTT. Protein: CAISEYLWGQGNTEAFF.

This clone is a singleton in its sample. The chain joins TRBV11-2 to TRBJ1-6; D remains ambiguous. This CDR3 spans 16 amino acids. Per the germline V gene, CDR1 is SGHAT and CDR2 is FQNNGV. V lost 7 bases and J 9 bases, leaving 22 bases between the germline ends. CDR3 DNA: TGTGCCAGCACCCAAAACGACCCGGGGATCTCTTCACCCCTCCACTTT. Translating it yields CASTQNDPGISSPLHF.

The chain has TRBV9 and TRBJ1-1, with D perhaps TRBD1 (5 bases). CDR3 length: 15 amino acids. Germline assignment: CDR1 SGDLS and CDR2 YYNGEE. The V end lost 0 bases, the J end lost 4 bases, and 13 bases lay between the germline ends. The CDR3 sequence is CASSVDDYGGTEAFF. CDR3 sequence (DNA): TGTGCCAGCAGCGTAGATGACTACGGGGGCACTGAAGCTTTCTTT.

This chain connects TRBV28 to TRBJ2-7; weak D call: TRBD1 (8 bases). Germline V gene lookup returns CDR1 MDHEN and CDR2 SYDVKM. V dropped 8 bases and J dropped 0 bases, with 20 bases sitting between them. The CDR3 has 16 residues. CDR3 protein: CASRGTGGSHSYEQYF. The CDR3 DNA reads as TGTGCCAGCCGCGGGACAGGCGGGAGTCACTCCTACGAGCAGTACTTC.

The CDR3 loop reads CASSPRLAAYTDTQYF. The CDR3 nucleotides are TGTGCCAGCAGCCCCCGACTAGCGGCTTACACAGATACGCAGTATTTT. V usage is TRBV11-2 and J usage is TRBJ2-3; TRBD2 matches at 9 bases. This CDR3 has 16 residues. The germline V gene has CDR1 SGHAT and CDR2 FQNNGV. V gave up 5 bases and J gave up 2 bases; unmatched junction bases: 8.

V is TRBV6-5 and J is TRBJ2-1; D is unclear. V lost 7 bases to trimming and J lost 0 bases, with 7 bases between them. Germline V lookup: CDR1 MNHEY, CDR2 SVGAGI. The CDR3 contains 13 residues. The CDR3 loop reads CASTLSSYNEQFF. DNA of the CDR3: TGTGCCAGCACCCTCAGCTCCTACAATGAGCAGTTCTTC.

The chain links TRBV19 to TRBJ2-5; 7 nucleotides match TRBD1. Germline V gives CDR1 LNHDA, CDR2 SQIVND (reference sequence). This CDR3 has 16 residues. J was trimmed by 5 bases and V by 0 bases; bases with no gene match: 9. As DNA, the CDR3 is TGTGCCAGTAGTATAGATCCCCCGACAGGGAGTGAGACCCAGTACTTC. Translation gives CASSIDPPTGSETQYF.

V usage is TRBV28 and J usage is TRBJ2-3, with 12 bases aligning to TRBD2. CDR3 size: 18 residues. Germline CDR1 is MDHEN and CDR2 is SYDVKM. J gave up 2 bases and V 1 base, and 7 bases lay outside the gene matches. The CDR3 DNA reads as TGTGCCAGCAGTTTATATCTTGGACTAGCGGGACTCACAGATACGCAGTATTTT. Protein sequence: CASSLYLGLAGLTDTQYF. The variable domain in full, with the rest retrieved from reference TRBV28 and TRBJ2-3, is DVKVTQSSRYLVKRTGEKVFLECVQDMDHENMFWYRQDPGLGLRLIYFSYDVKMKEKGDIPEGYSVSREKKERFSLILESASTNQTSMYLCASSLYLGLAGLTDTQYFGPGTRLTVL.

This clone appeared once. This rearrangement joins TRBV10-3 to TRBJ2-7; 7 bases are shared with TRBD2. This CDR3 is 13 amino acids long. Germline V gene data show CDR1 as ENHRY and CDR2 as SYGVKD. V trimming: 5 bases; J trimming: 1 base; junction bases outside the gene matches: 2. Written as DNA, the CDR3 is TGTGCCATCAGTCAGCGGGATTCCTACGAGCAGTACTTC. This encodes CAISQRDSYEQYF.

This chain links TRBV7-2 with TRBJ1-3; tentative D call: TRBD1 (6 bases). V lost 1 base to trimming and J lost 0 bases, with 10 bases between them. The CDR3 runs to 16 residues. Per the germline V gene, CDR1 is SGHTA and CDR2 is FQGNSA. The CDR3 DNA sequence: TGTGCCAGCAGCTTAGTCGCAGGGGCCTCTGGAAACACCATATATTTT. Its translation: CASSLVAGASGNTIYF.

This chain uses TRBV7-6 with TRBJ2-5, with 7 bases matching TRBD1. The CDR3 has 17 amino acids. Germline V gene sequence: CDR1 SGHVS, CDR2 FNYEAQ. The J segment lost 3 bases and the V segment lost 4 bases, leaving 14 bases of the junction unmatched. The CDR3 loop is CASSSPYRDSSKETQYF. CDR3 in DNA: TGTGCCAGCAGCTCCCCTTATCGGGACAGCTCTAAAGAGACCCAGTACTTC.

The V and J genes are TRBV5-6 and TRBJ2-7, with 7 bases identical to TRBD1. Germline CDR1 is SGHDT and CDR2 is YYEEEE. The CDR3 totals 15 residues. Trimming removed 4 bases from V and 6 bases from J; junction bases left unmatched: 13. The CDR3 reads CASSVTGPSQGEQYF. The CDR3 bases are TGTGCCAGCAGCGTGACAGGGCCTAGTCAGGGCGAGCAGTACTTC.

The rearrangement joins TRBV28 to TRBJ1-1, with D maybe TRBD1 (5 bases). Trimming shortened V by 7 bases and J by 4 bases, and 16 bases separated the two germline ends. Germline V gene sequence: CDR1 MDHEN, CDR2 SYDVKM. The CDR3 consists of 14 residues. The CDR3 DNA follows: TGTGCCAGCATCCGGGCAGGGTTGGGCACTGAAGCTTTCTTT. This gives the protein CASIRAGLGTEAFF.

The V and J genes are TRBV27 and TRBJ2-7, with 9 bases lining up with TRBD2. Trimming removed 3 bases from V and 3 bases from J; junction bases left unmatched: 6. Germline CDR1 reads MNHEY; CDR2 reads SMNVEV (reference sequence). CDR3 length: 15 residues. CDR3 residues: CASSLKASGIYEQYF. The DNA of the CDR3 is TGTGCCAGCAGTTTGAAGGCTAGCGGGATCTACGAGCAGTACTTC.